The rows below give T cell receptor beta chains drawn from one sample of a study of TIL therapy for anti-PD-1-resistant metastatic lung cancer. Clones were sequenced by immunoSEQ multiplex PCR, and TCRdb holds only the in-frame ones, with some missing. The table shows 55,000 or so clones, with 75% to 90% occurring only once. This specimen was blood, taken at baseline. These receptors all come from a person between 25 and 79 years old with non-small cell lung cancer. CDR3s include the opening cysteine and the closing phenylalanine or tryptophan. The order of the fields is V gene, CDR3 length, J gene, D gene, clone size, CDR3 protein, CDR3 DNA. A D gene is named only where the DNA matches it firmly. Clone size is shown for a subset of rows, as once, few, many or a class of expanded clone.

>TRBV6-6|15|TRBJ2-1|NA|NA
CASSYEPPSYNEQFF
TGTGCCAGCAGTTACGAACCCCCCTCCTACAATGAGCAGTTCTTC
>TRBV12-3/TRBV12-4|13|TRBJ2-4|NA|NA
CASSFLQKNIQYF
TGTGCCAGCAGTTTTCTTCAGAAAAACATTCAGTACTTC
>TRBV11-1|15|TRBJ2-3|TRBD1|NA
CASSLVDRGRDTQYF
TGTGCCAGCAGCTTAGTCGACAGGGGGCGAGATACGCAGTATTTT
>TRBV18|16|TRBJ1-4|NA|NA
CASSPGQIATNEKLFF
TGTGCCAGCTCACCCGGACAGATTGCAACTAATGAAAAACTGTTTTTT
>TRBV5-5|14|TRBJ1-4|NA|NA
CASSLDSRNEKLFF
TGTGCCAGCAGCTTAGACAGTCGTAATGAAAAACTGTTTTTT
>TRBV19|18|TRBJ2-5|TRBD2|NA
CASTGGGLAGGPQETQYF
TGTGCCAGTACCGGAGGCGGGCTAGCGGGGGGGCCCCAAGAGACCCAGTACTTC
>TRBV6-4|14|TRBJ1-2|NA|NA
CASSDSAERMGYTF
TGTGCCAGCAGTGACTCGGCGGAGCGAATGGGCTACACCTTC
>TRBV7-9|17|TRBJ1-4|NA|NA
CASSFSVRTATNEKLFF
TGTGCCAGCAGCTTCTCGGTCAGGACCGCAACTAATGAAAAACTGTTTTTT
>TRBV7-2|13|TRBJ1-4|TRBD1|NA
CASRERQGGKLFF
TGTGCCAGCAGGGAAAGACAGGGGGGAAAACTGTTTTTT
>TRBV7-2|13|TRBJ2-5|NA|NA
CASSLAARETQYF
TGTGCCAGCAGCTTAGCCGCCCGGGAGACCCAGTACTTC
>TRBV30|14|TRBJ1-5|NA|NA
CAWAQGQGSQPQHF
TGTGCCTGGGCTCAGGGGCAGGGTAGTCAGCCCCAGCATTTT
>TRBV7-9|14|TRBJ1-6|NA|few
CASSLLQGNSPLHF
TGTGCCAGCAGCTTGCTTCAGGGGAATTCACCCCTCCACTTT
>TRBV7-9|18|TRBJ2-5|NA|NA
CASSPSSKINRERETQYF
TGTGCCAGCAGCCCATCCTCAAAAATAAACAGGGAGAGAGAGACCCAGTACTTC
>TRBV29-1|13|TRBJ2-3|TRBD2|NA
CSVDILAGGGQYF
TGCAGCGTTGATATACTAGCGGGAGGGGGGCAGTATTTT
>TRBV7-9|16|TRBJ2-1|TRBD2|NA
CASSSASGSPYNEQFF
TGTGCCAGCAGCTCGGCTAGCGGGAGTCCCTACAATGAGCAGTTCTTC